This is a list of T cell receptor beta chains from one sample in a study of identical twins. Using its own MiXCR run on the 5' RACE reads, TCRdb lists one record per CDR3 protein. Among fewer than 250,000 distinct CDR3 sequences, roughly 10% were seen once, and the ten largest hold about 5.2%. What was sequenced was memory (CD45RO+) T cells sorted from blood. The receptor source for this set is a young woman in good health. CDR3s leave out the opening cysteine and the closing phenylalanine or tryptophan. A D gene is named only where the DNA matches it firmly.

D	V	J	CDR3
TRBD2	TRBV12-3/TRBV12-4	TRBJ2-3	ASSSGGALHTQY
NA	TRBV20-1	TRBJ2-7	SARANSGPYEQY
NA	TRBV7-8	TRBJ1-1	ASSVRKVNTEAF
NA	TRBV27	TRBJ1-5	ASSSMGLYNQPQH
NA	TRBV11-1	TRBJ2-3	ASSLGSSTDTQY
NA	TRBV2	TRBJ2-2	AFSSPWIGRQNTGELF
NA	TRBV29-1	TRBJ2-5	SVEYSAMAGRETQY
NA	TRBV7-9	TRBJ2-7	ASRAGDGEQY
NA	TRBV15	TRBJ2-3	ATSGAGTSTDTQY
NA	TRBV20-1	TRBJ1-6	SALDRNDSPLH
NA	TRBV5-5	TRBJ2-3	ASSRNGVDTQY
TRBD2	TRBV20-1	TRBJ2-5	SARNNEAGGFQETQY
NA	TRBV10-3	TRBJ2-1	AISSGFSNEQF
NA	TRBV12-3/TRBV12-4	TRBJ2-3	ASSYFTLADTQY
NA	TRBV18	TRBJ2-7	ASSLHQGGEQY
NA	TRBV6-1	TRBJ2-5	ASSLRGASYQETQY
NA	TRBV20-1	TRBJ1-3	SARDDGPGGAGNTIY
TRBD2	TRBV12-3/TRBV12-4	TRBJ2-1	ASTIRGGQNEQF